These 28 T cell receptor beta chains came from one sample sequenced in a study of T-cell reconstitution after alpha-beta-depleted transplantation in children. Molecular barcoding with unique molecular identifiers was used for the TCRbeta library. TCRdb re-called the PCR reads with MiXCR, one entry per CDR3 protein. The sample holds some 600,000 distinct CDR3 sequences, roughly 13% seen once. Specimen: PBMCs, mostly from graft donor cells, collected 360 days after TCRalphabeta/CD19-depleted stem cell transplant. The source of these receptors is a male patient aged 10 to 17 who had a stem cell transplant for acute myeloid leukemia, so the T cells may come from the graft donor.

This clonotype was counted ten times or more. This rearrangement joins TRBV29-1 to TRBJ2-4; 7 bases line up with TRBD2. CDR1 is SQVTM and CDR2 is ANQGSEA in the germline V gene. This CDR3 comprises 13 residues. J was trimmed by 0 bases and V by 4 bases; bases with no gene match: 0. The CDR3 DNA sequence: TGCAGCGTTGGCGGGAGAGCCAAAAACATTCAGTACTTC. Translation gives CSVGGRAKNIQYF. The complete variable domain, with remaining parts taken from reference TRBV29-1 and TRBJ2-4, reads SAVISQKPSRDICQRGTSLTIQCQVDSQVTMMFWYRQQPGQSLTLIATANQGSEATYESGFVIDKFPISRPNLTFSTLTVSNMSPEDSSIYLCSVGGRAKNIQYFGAGTRLSVL.

This chain joins TRBV4-3 and TRBJ2-5; 11 positions agree with TRBD2. Germline assignment: CDR1 LGHNA and CDR2 YSLEER. The CDR3 sequence is 15 residues long. Losses at the gene ends were 2 bases for V and 7 bases for J; bases not matched to a gene: 6. In DNA, the CDR3 is TGCGCCAGCAGCCAAACTAGCGGGAGTGGAGGGACCCAGTACTTC. Translated: CASSQTSGSGGTQYF.

The chain joins TRBV28 to TRBJ2-4, with D possibly matching TRBD2 (6 bases). The CDR3 sequence is 17 residues long. Germline V gene lookup returns CDR1 MDHEN and CDR2 SYDVKM. V was cut by 1 base and J by 0 bases, with 13 bases left in between. This CDR3 reads CASSLFRTTLAKNIQYF. The CDR3 bases are TGTGCCAGCAGTTTATTCCGGACTACCTTAGCCAAAAACATTCAGTACTTC.

This clonotype was seen repeatedly, ten times or more. The gene calls are TRBV28 and TRBJ2-3; D is perhaps TRBD1 or TRBD2 (6 bases each). The germline V and J ends were trimmed by 3 bases and 4 bases, with 20 bases remaining between them. Germline V gene lookup returns CDR1 MDHEN and CDR2 SYDVKM. The CDR3 totals 17 residues. This CDR3 is CASSLSGGVGLADTQYF. CDR3 nucleotides: TGTGCCAGCAGTTTGTCCGGGGGCGTAGGGCTCGCAGATACGCAGTATTTT.

This clonotype has only a few counts. The chain links TRBV7-6 to TRBJ2-7; D gene ambiguous. From germline, CDR1 is SGHVS and CDR2 FNYEAQ. V shed 1 base and J shed 2 bases, with 9 bases lying between them. This CDR3 contains 14 residues. The CDR3 DNA reads TGTGCCAGCAGCTTAGTAGGGTATGCCTACGAGCAGTACTTC. Translating it yields CASSLVGYAYEQYF.

The chain couples TRBV5-1 to TRBJ2-5; D ambiguous. This CDR3 contains 15 residues. Germline V gives CDR1 SGHRS, CDR2 YFSETQ. Trimming stripped 1 base from V and 4 bases from J, with 14 bases between. The CDR3 DNA sequence: TGCGCCAGCAGCTTGAGGCCCACCGATCGAGAGACCCAGTACTTC. Translating gives CASSLRPTDRETQYF.

This clonotype has more than one count but fewer than ten. The chain recombines TRBV10-3 with TRBJ1-2; maybe TRBD1 (6 bases). With 4 bases removed from V and 8 bases from J, the gap between germline ends came to 20 bases. The CDR3 has 15 residues. CDR1 is ENHRY and CDR2 is SYGVKD in the germline V gene. CDR3 sequence: CAISAQDSSSRGYTF. As DNA, the CDR3 is TGTGCCATCAGTGCCCAGGACAGCTCCTCTAGGGGCTACACCTTC.

This clonotype was detected many times. The V call is TRBV18, the J call TRBJ2-7; D call uncertain. The CDR3 runs 11 residues. The germline CDR1 and CDR2 sequences are KGHSH and LQKENI. V lost 8 bases and J 4 bases, leaving 9 bases between the germline ends. CDR3 nucleotide sequence: TGTGCCAGCAGTCCGCGATACGAGCAGTACTTC. Protein sequence: CASSPRYEQYF.

The sample holds a few counts of this clonotype. The chain has TRBV7-2 and TRBJ2-2, with 11 bases lining up with TRBD2. This CDR3 contains 15 residues. The J segment lost 7 bases and the V segment lost 5 bases, leaving 6 bases of the junction unmatched. The germline V gene encodes CDR1 SGHTA and CDR2 FQGNSA. CDR3 sequence reads: CASSLTSGTGGELFF. The CDR3 nucleotides read TGTGCCAGCAGCCTGACTAGCGGGACGGGCGGGGAGCTGTTTTTT.

The genes are TRBV20-1 and TRBJ2-3; D might be TRBD1 (5 bases). Looked up from germline, CDR1 is DFQATT and CDR2 is SNEGSKA (reference sequence). This CDR3 is 15 amino acids long. V was cut by 2 bases and J by 3 bases, with 15 bases left in between. CDR3 sequence (DNA): TGCAGTGCTAGACTACCAGGGTCGGGTACAGATACGCAGTATTTT. Translating it yields CSARLPGSGTDTQYF.

This chain joins TRBV10-3 and TRBJ2-6, with 8 bases matching TRBD1. Germline V gives CDR1 ENHRY, CDR2 SYGVKD. The CDR3 runs to 17 residues. Germline trimming cut 2 bases from V and 3 bases from J; bases unmatched to any gene: 6. The CDR3 nucleotides read TGTGCCATCAGTGAGCCCCGACAGGGGAGTGGGGCCAACGTCCTGACTTTC. It yields the protein CAISEPRQGSGANVLTF.

There are a few counts of this clonotype. This chain connects TRBV7-2 to TRBJ2-1; D is uncertain. The germline CDR1 and CDR2 sequences are SGHTA and FQGNSA. CDR3 length: 12 amino acids. Trimming pared 5 bases from V and 12 bases from J, leaving 14 bases between. The DNA for the CDR3 is TGTGCCAGCAGCCCTACGGTCTCCCCGCAGTTCTTC. It encodes CASSPTVSPQFF.

This rearrangement joins TRBV7-2 to TRBJ2-7; 13 bases fit TRBD2. Germline-derived CDR1 and CDR2 are SGHTA and FQGNSA. With V trimmed by 3 bases and J by 5 bases, 7 bases remained unmatched. This CDR3 has 16 residues. The CDR3 region is CASSLITSGRVHEQYF. The CDR3 DNA reads as TGTGCCAGCAGCTTGATAACTAGCGGGAGGGTCCACGAGCAGTACTTC.

The rearrangement joins TRBV24-1 to TRBJ2-7; 11 nucleotides match TRBD2. The ends lost 6 bases at V and 4 bases at J; junction bases unmatched: 10. CDR3 length: 16 residues. From germline, CDR1 is KGHDR and CDR2 SFDVKD. The CDR3, as DNA: TGTGCCACCAGTTTCGGGACTAGCGGCTTAACTTACGAGCAGTACTTC. Translating it yields CATSFGTSGLTYEQYF.

In this sample, this clonotype turned up a few times. The chain combines TRBV29-1 with TRBJ2-3, with 9 bases fitting TRBD2. V gave up 3 bases and J gave up 5 bases; unmatched junction bases: 15. This CDR3 region has 17 residues. Germline lookup yields CDR1 SQVTM and CDR2 ANQGSEA. In DNA, the CDR3 is TGCAGCGTTGACACAGTTCGACAGGGACTAGCATTAGATACGCAGTATTTT. Protein: CSVDTVRQGLALDTQYF.

This clonotype was seen a handful of times. The CDR3 is CASSQEPRGGNEQFF. The CDR3 DNA reads TGCGCCAGCAGCCAAGAGCCCCGGGGAGGCAATGAGCAGTTCTTC. This chain joins TRBV4-3 and TRBJ2-1, with D possibly matching TRBD2 (6 bases). CDR3 length: 15 amino acids. The germline V gene has CDR1 LGHNA and CDR2 YSLEER. Trimming stripped 0 bases from V and 6 bases from J, with 12 bases between.

This clonotype has a handful of counts. The chain links TRBV7-9 to TRBJ2-7; 9 nucleotides agree with TRBD2. J lost 3 bases, V lost 2 bases, and 2 bases had no gene match. The V gene's germline CDR1 is SEHNR and CDR2 FQNEAQ (reference sequence). The CDR3 has 14 residues. CDR3 sequence: CASSLSTSGYEQYF. DNA of the CDR3: TGTGCCAGCAGCTTATCGACTAGCGGCTACGAGCAGTACTTC.

CDR3 in DNA: TGTGCCAGCAGCCCTAGGACAGCCGCCGAGGTACGGCAGTACTTC. It translates to CASSPRTAAEVRQYF. The chain uses TRBV7-2 and TRBJ2-7; TRBD1 might be the D (6 bases). The CDR3 totals 15 residues. CDR1 and CDR2 (germline): SGHTA, FQGNSA. V gave up 5 bases and J gave up 9 bases, with 23 bases separating them. The full variable domain, rest sourced from reference TRBV7-2 and TRBJ2-7, is GAGVSQSPSNKVTEKGKDVELRCDPISGHTALYWYRQSLGQGLEFLIYFQGNSAPDKSGLPSDRFSAERTGGSVSTLTIQRTQQEDSAVYLCASSPRTAAEVRQYFGPGTRLTVT.

The rearrangement joins TRBV11-2 to TRBJ2-5; 8 bases fit TRBD2. Germline trimming cut 1 base from V and 5 bases from J; bases unmatched to any gene: 18. The V gene's germline CDR1 is SGHAT and CDR2 FQNNGV. The CDR3 is 19 amino acids. CDR3 sequence reads: CASSLGFGRAQGQWETQYF. The CDR3 region has the DNA TGTGCCAGCAGCTTAGGGTTCGGGAGGGCCCAGGGGCAATGGGAGACCCAGTACTTC.

V gene TRBV7-6 combines with J gene TRBJ2-2, with TRBD1 matching 8 bases. The CDR3 has 13 residues. Germline-derived CDR1 and CDR2 are SGHVS and FNYEAQ. The J segment lost 7 bases and the V segment lost 7 bases, leaving 5 bases of the junction unmatched. CDR3 sequence reads: CASTRGHVGELFF. The CDR3 nucleotides read TGTGCCAGCACCAGGGGGCATGTCGGGGAGCTGTTTTTT. The full variable domain, in which reference TRBV7-6 and TRBJ2-2 provide the parts outside the CDR3, is GAGVSQSPRYKVTKRGQDVALRCDPISGHVSLYWYRQALGQGPEFLTYFNYEAQQDKSGLPNDRFSAERPEGSISTLTIQRTEQRDSAMYRCASTRGHVGELFFGEGSRLTVL.

V and J are TRBV5-1 and TRBJ2-7; D is perhaps TRBD2 (6 bases). Germline values: CDR1 SGHRS, CDR2 YFSETQ. The CDR3 sequence is 16 residues long. Trimming stripped 3 bases from V and 0 bases from J, with 16 bases between. The CDR3: CASSSTGDGSSYEQYF. The DNA for the CDR3 is TGCGCCAGCAGCTCTACGGGGGACGGCAGCTCCTACGAGCAGTACTTC.

The chain has TRBV5-5 and TRBJ2-5; D is unresolved. CDR3 size: 15 residues. Germline CDR1 is SGHKS and CDR2 is YYEKEE (reference sequence). Trimming shortened V by 1 base and J by 2 bases, and 12 bases separated the two germline ends. CDR3 DNA: TGTGCCAGCAGCTTGAGGACCCCGGCTCAAGAGACCCAGTACTTC. Translating it yields CASSLRTPAQETQYF.

This chain joins TRBV12-3 or TRBV12-4 and TRBJ2-1, with 9 bases fitting TRBD2. This CDR3 is built from 15 residues. After removal of 7 bases from V and 4 bases from J, the junction contained 8 bases not matched to a gene. The CDR3 protein is CASTHPAGGYNEQFF. The DNA of the CDR3 is TGTGCCAGCACCCACCCAGCGGGAGGTTACAATGAGCAGTTCTTC.

This clonotype was observed at least ten times. The chain links TRBV4-2 to TRBJ2-3; 9 nucleotides match TRBD2. V lost 0 bases, J lost 5 bases, and 12 bases stayed unmatched. Looked up from germline, CDR1 is LGHNA and CDR2 is YNFKEQ. The CDR3 contains 18 residues. DNA for the CDR3: TGTGCCAGCAGCCAAGATCCCAGCGGGAGGATGGGGGTAGATACGCAGTATTTT. The encoded protein is CASSQDPSGRMGVDTQYF.

V gene TRBV5-1 combines with J gene TRBJ2-7, with 8 bases matching TRBD1. The CDR3 is made up of 15 amino acids. Germline values: CDR1 SGHRS, CDR2 YFSETQ. V was clipped by 0 bases and J by 2 bases; unmatched bases: 4. The CDR3 nucleotides read TGCGCCAGCAGCTTGGGGACAGGGCCTACCTACGAGCAGTACTTC. It yields the protein CASSLGTGPTYEQYF.

The DNA for the CDR3 is TGTGCCAGCTTTGGGGAGCACACCGGGGAGCTGTTTTTT. Its translation is CASFGEHTGELFF. This chain links TRBV9 with TRBJ2-2; possible D gene TRBD2, 5 bases. The germline V gene encodes CDR1 SGDLS and CDR2 YYNGEE. This CDR3 is 13 amino acids long. With 7 bases removed from V and 3 bases from J, the gap between germline ends came to 10 bases.

The sample holds a few counts of this clonotype. The chain has TRBV29-1 and TRBJ2-7; no clear D. V was shortened by 3 bases and J by 7 bases, with 13 bases between the two germline ends. CDR1 is SQVTM, CDR2 ANQGSEA, per germline. CDR3 length: 12 amino acids. CDR3 coding DNA: TGCAGCGTTGAGCCTACGCACGGGGAGCAGTACTTC. This codes for CSVEPTHGEQYF.

A few counts support this clonotype. V usage is TRBV3-1 and J usage is TRBJ2-7; D not certain. CDR1 is LGHDT and CDR2 is YNNKEL in the germline V gene (reference sequence). The CDR3 totals 16 residues. Trimming shortened V by 2 bases and J by 3 bases, and 17 bases separated the two germline ends. The chain's CDR3 is CASSQRTVRSHYEQYF. In nucleotides, the CDR3 is TGTGCCAGCAGCCAAAGAACGGTCAGATCGCACTACGAGCAGTACTTC.